Presented here are 13 T cell receptor beta chains from one specimen sequenced in a study of T cell responses to AZD1222 COVID-19 vaccine. Produced via immunoSEQ multiplex PCR; TCRdb's table is partial and in-frame only. The repertoire holds some 120,000 clones, with 80% to 95% as singletons. Source: peripheral blood, taken on day 0 of MenACWY control vaccination. The receptor set was obtained from an adult in good health.

The V and J genes are TRBV7-9 and TRBJ2-5, with D possibly TRBD2 on 5 matching bases. The CDR3 loop spans 16 amino acids. The V end was cut by 4 bases, the J end by 0 bases, with 15 bases between. Per the germline V gene, CDR1 is SEHNR and CDR2 is FQNEAQ (reference sequence). The CDR3 region has the DNA TGTGCCAGCAGCTCCTCACGCTCGGGGTACCAAGAGACCCAGTACTTC. Its translation is CASSSSRSGYQETQYF.

This chain uses TRBV7-8 with TRBJ1-1, with TRBD1 as a possible D gene (5 bases). The CDR3 extends over 13 amino acids. CDR1 and CDR2 (germline): SGHVS, FQNEAQ. The V end lost 2 bases, the J end lost 4 bases, and 8 bases lay between the germline ends. The CDR3 region is CASSLRRGTEAFF. The CDR3 DNA reads as TGTGCCAGCAGCTTACGGAGGGGCACTGAAGCTTTCTTT. The full variable domain, in which reference TRBV7-8 and TRBJ1-1 provide the parts outside the CDR3, is GAGVSQSPRYKVAKRGQDVALRCDPISGHVSLFWYQQALGQGPEFLTYFQNEAQLDKSGLPSDRFFAERPEGSVSTLKIQRTQQEDSAVYLCASSLRRGTEAFFGQGTRLTVV.

This chain links TRBV11-2 with TRBJ1-6; D is perhaps TRBD1 (5 bases). The V end was cut by 0 bases, the J end by 13 bases, with 10 bases between. CDR3 length: 13 residues. Germline values: CDR1 SGHAT, CDR2 FQNNGV. CDR3 sequence: CASSLERGTPLHF. The CDR3 DNA follows: TGTGCCAGCAGCTTAGAGAGGGGCACTCCCCTCCACTTT.

The chain links TRBV2 to TRBJ2-6; unclear D gene. Germline lookup yields CDR1 SNHLY and CDR2 FYNNEI. The CDR3 runs to 16 residues. Trimming pared 0 bases from V and 2 bases from J, leaving 8 bases between. In nucleotides, the CDR3 is TGTGCCAGCAGTGAAGCTGGGCCGGCTGGGGCCAACGTCCTGACTTTC. It translates to CASSEAGPAGANVLTF. The variable domain in full, completed from reference TRBV2 and TRBJ2-6, reads EPEVTQTPSHQVTQMGQEVILRCVPISNHLYFYWYRQILGQKVEFLVSFYNNEISEKSEIFDDQFSVERPDGSNFTLKIRSTKLEDSAMYFCASSEAGPAGANVLTFGAGSRLTVL.

This chain connects TRBV30 to TRBJ1-3, with D hard to call. Between the trimmed V and J ends, which lost 5 bases and 4 bases, there was a span of 15 bases. This CDR3 comprises 14 residues. In germline, CDR1 is GTSNPN, CDR2 SVGIG (reference sequence). CDR3: CAWGLGVRGNTIYF. In DNA form, the CDR3 reads TGTGCCTGGGGACTTGGGGTGCGAGGAAACACCATATATTTT.

The chain has TRBV19 and TRBJ2-1; 13 bases map to TRBD2. The CDR3 runs 18 residues. Germline values: CDR1 LNHDA, CDR2 SQIVND (reference sequence). V gave up 5 bases and J gave up 4 bases; unmatched junction bases: 11. The CDR3 nucleotides read TGTGCCAGTAGTGATCACCGGACTAGCGGGAGTGTTTACAATGAGCAGTTCTTC. It is translated as CASSDHRTSGSVYNEQFF.

The DNA for the CDR3 is TGTGCCAGCAGTCTAATAACGGGCGGCGAGCAGTACTTC. Its protein product is CASSLITGGEQYF. The V call is TRBV7-2, the J call TRBJ2-7; D not certain. The CDR3 totals 13 residues. CDR1 and CDR2 from the germline V gene are SGHTA and FQGNSA. V was clipped by 6 bases and J by 6 bases, with 15 bases between them.

This clone was seen a handful of times. The V call is TRBV12-2, the J call TRBJ1-5; the table's D call, TRBD1, has no DNA check behind it. TRBV12-2 is given as a pseudogene. The CDR3 consists of 14 residues. CDR3: CASRLVKGDQPQHF. For the CDR3, the DNA is TGTGCAAGTCGCTTAGTTAAGGGGGATCAGCCCCAGCATTTT.

V gene TRBV5-4 combines with J gene TRBJ2-3, with D uncertain. Germline V lookup: CDR1 SGHNT, CDR2 YYREEE (reference sequence). This CDR3 has 11 amino acids. The germline V and J ends were trimmed by 4 bases and 2 bases, with 2 bases remaining between them. CDR3 protein: CASSLTDTQYF. The CDR3 DNA is TGTGCCAGCAGCCTCACAGATACGCAGTATTTT.

This chain links TRBV6-4 with TRBJ1-2; D is undetermined. Germline CDR1 MRHNA, CDR2 SNTAGT. V dropped 5 bases and J dropped 0 bases, with 13 bases sitting between them. This CDR3 spans 15 amino acids. This CDR3 reads CASSPRMGSNYGYTF. The CDR3, as DNA: TGTGCCAGCAGTCCCCGTATGGGGTCTAACTATGGCTACACCTTC.

V and J are TRBV18 and TRBJ2-2; 11 nucleotides agree with TRBD2. From germline, CDR1 is KGHSH and CDR2 LQKENI. Trimming at V came to 1 base and at J to 2 bases, leaving 12 bases not matched to a gene. The CDR3 runs 20 residues. DNA for the CDR3: TGTGCCAGCTCACCACTTTGGTCTGGGACTAGCGGATTAAACACCGGGGAGCTGTTTTTT. This sequence encodes CASSPLWSGTSGLNTGELFF.

The sample holds a few counts of this clone. The V call is TRBV6-6, the J call TRBJ2-1; 7 bases are a match to TRBD2. V lost 2 bases and J lost 5; bases outside the gene matches: 9. Germline V gives CDR1 MNHNY, CDR2 SVGAGI (reference sequence). CDR3 size: 16 residues. DNA for the CDR3: TGTGCCAGCAGTTACCCCCGAATCAGCGGGGACAATGAGCAGTTCTTC. It encodes CASSYPRISGDNEQFF.

The chain joins TRBV9 to TRBJ2-5; 12 bases map to TRBD2. Trimming cost V 0 bases and J 3 bases; bases outside gene matches: 6. Germline CDR1 is SGDLS and CDR2 is YYNGEE. CDR3 length: 17 amino acids. CDR3 nucleotide sequence: TGTGCCAGCAGCGTAGCCCCGACTAGCGGGAGCAAAGAGACCCAGTACTTC. Translation gives CASSVAPTSGSKETQYF.